These 19 T cell receptor beta chains originate from one sample sequenced in a study of shared clonotypes between healthy human individuals. Assay: immunoSEQ multiplex PCR; the TCRdb copy retains only in-frame clones and omits some. The sample shows over a million clones, around 98.5% of them seen only once. Sequencing input: naive CD4+ T cells sorted from blood. Subset defined: CD45RA+ positively selected. The receptors stem from a man aged 30-40 years in good health.

The gene calls are TRBV7-3 and TRBJ2-1, with 9 bases fitting TRBD2. The CDR3 is 15 amino acids. Per germline, CDR1 SGHTA and CDR2 FQGTGA. J lost 10 bases, V lost 1 base, and 8 bases had no gene match. The CDR3 region is CASSLNVAGVSEQFF. The CDR3 region has the DNA TGTGCCAGCAGCTTAAACGTAGCGGGAGTAAGCGAGCAGTTCTTC.

This rearrangement joins TRBV9 to TRBJ2-1; unclear D gene. The germline V and J ends were trimmed by 3 bases and 12 bases, with 10 bases remaining between them. CDR3 length: 11 residues. Germline V gene lookup returns CDR1 SGDLS and CDR2 YYNGEE. The DNA for the CDR3 is TGTGCCAGCAGCGAACCTTTGTTGCAGTTCTTC. It translates to CASSEPLLQFF.

This sequence joins TRBV11-2 and TRBJ2-7; 7 positions agree with TRBD1. Trimming cost V 7 bases and J 0 bases; bases outside gene matches: 6. CDR3 size: 14 residues. The germline V gene encodes CDR1 SGHAT and CDR2 FQNNGV. In DNA, the CDR3 is TGTGCCAGCATCTTTAACAGGGGCTCCTACGAGCAGTACTTC. Protein product: CASIFNRGSYEQYF.

The chain links TRBV9 to TRBJ2-7, with D uncertain. Germline V lookup: CDR1 SGDLS, CDR2 YYNGEE. CDR3 length: 12 residues. The germline V and J ends were trimmed by 4 bases and 0 bases, with 5 bases remaining between them. As DNA, the CDR3 is TGTGCCAGCAGCCCGAACTCCTACGAGCAGTACTTC. It translates to CASSPNSYEQYF. Full variable domain (remainder filled in from reference TRBV9 and TRBJ2-7): DSGVTQTPKHLITATGQRVTLRCSPRSGDLSVYWYQQSLDQGLQFLIQYYNGEERAKGNILERFSAQQFPDLHSELNLSSLELGDSALYFCASSPNSYEQYFGPGTRLTVT.

V is TRBV5-1 and J is TRBJ2-1; 7 bases align to TRBD2. CDR3 size: 14 residues. After removal of 4 bases from V and 8 bases from J, the junction contained 9 bases not matched to a gene. CDR1 and CDR2 from the germline V gene are SGHRS and YFSETQ. CDR3 nucleotide sequence: TGCGCCAGCAGCCGGACTAGTGATTGGGATGAGCAGTTCTTC. Its protein product is CASSRTSDWDEQFF.

J is TRBJ2-2 and V is TRBV18; D may match TRBD1 or TRBD2 (6 bases each). The V gene lost 5 bases and the J gene lost 0 bases, with 13 bases spanning the gap. This CDR3 region has 16 residues. Germline lookup yields CDR1 KGHSH and CDR2 LQKENI. Here the CDR3 reads CASSALGGSNTGELFF. DNA for the CDR3: TGTGCCAGCTCAGCCCTGGGGGGCTCGAACACCGGGGAGCTGTTTTTT.

The CDR3 loop is CASSSHGSNTGELFF. CDR3 sequence (DNA): TGTGCCAGCAGCTCACACGGGTCGAACACCGGGGAGCTGTTTTTT. The genes are TRBV7-2 and TRBJ2-2, with D hard to call. Trimming shortened V by 4 bases and J by 0 bases, and 9 bases separated the two germline ends. The CDR3 loop spans 15 amino acids. Germline V gene data show CDR1 as SGHTA and CDR2 as FQGNSA.

This clone was observed once. The rearrangement uses TRBV5-4 and TRBJ1-1; 7 positions match TRBD1. Trimming cost V 3 bases and J 1 base; bases outside gene matches: 6. This CDR3 region has 15 residues. Germline V gene lookup returns CDR1 SGHNT and CDR2 YYREEE (reference sequence). CDR3 in amino acids: CASSSQTGRNTEAFF. CDR3 in DNA: TGTGCCAGCAGCTCTCAGACAGGGAGGAACACTGAAGCTTTCTTT.

In this sample, this clone turned up once. CDR3 sequence: CASSYSAEVGTDTQYF. Here the CDR3 DNA reads TGTGCCAGCAGTTACTCGGCGGAGGTGGGCACAGATACGCAGTATTTT. The chain joins TRBV6-5 to TRBJ2-3, with D possibly being TRBD2 (5 bases). Trimming left V 0 bases short and J 1 base short, with 11 bases between. The CDR3 covers 16 residues. Germline CDR1 and CDR2: MNHEY and SVGAGI.

The gene calls are TRBV5-1 and TRBJ1-2; D perhaps matches TRBD1 (5 bases). The V end lost 4 bases, the J end lost 3 bases, and 13 bases lay between the germline ends. Germline V gene lookup returns CDR1 SGHRS and CDR2 YFSETQ. The CDR3 extends over 14 amino acids. The CDR3 coding sequence is TGCGCCAGCAGCCCGGCTGGGGCTGACTATGGCTACACCTTC. Its protein product is CASSPAGADYGYTF. Full variable domain (rest looked up from reference TRBV5-1 and TRBJ1-2): KAGVTQTPRYLIKTRGQQVTLSCSPISGHRSVSWYQQTPGQGLQFLFEYFSETQRNKGNFPGRFSGRQFSNSRSEMNVSTLELGDSALYLCASSPAGADYGYTFGSGTRLTVV.

This clone was seen a handful of times. The identical CDR3 is also encoded by other nucleotide sequences in the sample. This chain links TRBV28 with TRBJ2-3, with D hard to call. This CDR3 has 11 residues. CDR1 and CDR2 from the germline V gene are MDHEN and SYDVKM. Trimming cost V 3 bases and J 5 bases, with 3 bases left between them. CDR3 bases: TGTGCCAGCAGTTTGGGAGATACGCAGTATTTT. It encodes CASSLGDTQYF.

V usage is TRBV19 and J usage is TRBJ1-2; 10 nucleotides align to TRBD1. With V trimmed by 7 bases and J by 4 bases, 3 bases remained unmatched. The CDR3 consists of 13 residues. Germline V gives CDR1 LNHDA, CDR2 SQIVND (reference sequence). The CDR3 bases are TGTGCCAGTACGACAGGGGGCGGCTATGGCTACACCTTC. Protein sequence: CASTTGGGYGYTF.

The chain carries TRBV6-5 and TRBJ2-1; 7 positions match TRBD2. The CDR3 spans 13 residues. In germline, CDR1 is MNHEY, CDR2 SVGAGI. The V gene end was trimmed by 5 bases and the J gene end by 4 bases; junction bases not matched to a gene: 2. The DNA for the CDR3 is TGTGCCAGCAGTCTAGCGGAATACAATGAGCAGTTCTTC. Residues: CASSLAEYNEQFF.

The chain couples TRBV10-1 to TRBJ2-1, with TRBD1 matching over 10 bases. The germline CDR1 and CDR2 sequences are WNHNN and SYGVQD (reference sequence). The CDR3 runs 13 residues. Germline trimming cut 5 bases from V and 10 bases from J; bases unmatched to any gene: 5. The CDR3 sequence is CASSRTGGSEQFF. DNA for the CDR3: TGCGCCAGCAGTAGGACAGGGGGAAGCGAGCAGTTCTTC.

The chain recombines TRBV18 with TRBJ1-5; 7 bases are a match to TRBD1. CDR1 is KGHSH, CDR2 LQKENI, per germline. Unmatched junction bases numbered 6, after V lost 5 bases and J lost 5 bases. This CDR3 is built from 14 residues. CDR3: CASSSEGGHQPQHF. The CDR3 coding sequence is TGTGCCAGCTCATCCGAAGGGGGCCATCAGCCCCAGCATTTT.

CDR3 DNA: TGTGCCAGCAGTGACCCGGGACTAGGGGGCGGGGAGCAGTACTTC. Residues: CASSDPGLGGGEQYF. The chain uses TRBV28 and TRBJ2-7, with D possibly matching TRBD2 (8 bases). V lost 5 bases, J lost 7 bases, and 21 bases lay in between. This CDR3 is built from 15 residues. Germline CDR1 is MDHEN and CDR2 is SYDVKM.

The genes are TRBV9 and TRBJ2-5; the match to TRBD2 covers 13 bases. The junction had 8 bases not matched to a gene; V was cut back by 4 bases and J by 5 bases. This CDR3 region has 16 residues. Per the germline V gene, CDR1 is SGDLS and CDR2 is YYNGEE. The CDR3, as DNA: TGTGCCAGCAGCCTTGGGGGACTAGCGGGAAGGGAGACCCAGTACTTC. Translation gives CASSLGGLAGRETQYF. Filled out from reference TRBV9 and TRBJ2-5, the complete variable domain reads DSGVTQTPKHLITATGQRVTLRCSPRSGDLSVYWYQQSLDQGLQFLIQYYNGEERAKGNILERFSAQQFPDLHSELNLSSLELGDSALYFCASSLGGLAGRETQYFGPGTRLLVL.

Concerning this clone itself: This same CDR3 is encoded by further DNA sequences in the sample. This chain joins TRBV20-1 and TRBJ2-7; D uncertain. The CDR3 length is 11 residues. Trimming removed 3 bases at V and 3 bases at J, with 6 bases between. Germline V lookup: CDR1 DFQATT, CDR2 SNEGSKA (reference sequence). The CDR3 protein is CSASGRYEQYF. Here the CDR3 DNA reads TGCAGTGCTAGTGGTCGCTACGAGCAGTACTTC.

In DNA, the CDR3 is TGTGCCACCAGCGGGACGGGGACAGAGACCCAGTACTTC. It is translated as CATSGTGTETQYF. The chain joins TRBV15 to TRBJ2-5, with D perhaps matching TRBD1 or TRBD2 (5 bases each). Germline CDR1 reads LNHNV; CDR2 reads YYDKDF (reference sequence). The CDR3 totals 13 residues. Trimming pared 5 bases from V and 4 bases from J, leaving 11 bases between.